The clone carrying this T cell receptor beta chain was observed at least ten times. What it binds is not known. This entry comes from a study of T cells after yellow fever vaccination. Study context: Fractions with few cells were prepared using SMART-Seq v4 Ultra Low Input. Overall study results and limits: There was a small share of clonotypes that showed up in both the CD4 and CD8 compartments. Clones that expanded after primary vaccination mostly reappeared after the booster (96% CD4, 70% to 90% CD8).

Production of TCR cDNA was by 5'RACE template switching, which also added a universal primer site and UMIs. TCRdb reprocessed the 5' RACE reads with MiXCR, giving one entry per CDR3 protein. Of 250,000 to 400,000 distinct CDR3 sequences in the sample, approximately 4% were seen once. This sequence was found in a man between 18 and 29 years old who received the YFV17D yellow fever vaccine. The sample here was PBMCs, taken 5 days after the yellow fever booster vaccination.

Here the CDR3 DNA reads TGTGCCAGCAGTTTATCAAGGGTTCAAGAGACCCAGTACTTC. Amino acids: CASSLSRVQETQYF. The rearrangement uses TRBV27 and TRBJ2-5; D ambiguous. The CDR3 has 14 residues. V was pared by 0 bases and J by 2 bases, with 7 bases between. Per germline, CDR1 MNHEY and CDR2 SMNVEV (reference sequence).